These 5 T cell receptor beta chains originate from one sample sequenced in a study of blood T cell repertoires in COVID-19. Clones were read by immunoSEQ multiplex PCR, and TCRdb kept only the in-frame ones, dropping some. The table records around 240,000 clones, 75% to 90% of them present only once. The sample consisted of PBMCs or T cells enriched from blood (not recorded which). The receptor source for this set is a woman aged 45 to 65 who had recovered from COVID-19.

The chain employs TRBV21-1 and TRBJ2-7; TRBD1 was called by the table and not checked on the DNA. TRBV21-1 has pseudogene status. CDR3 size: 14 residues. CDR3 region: CASPRDRASDEQYF. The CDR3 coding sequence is TGTGCCAGCCCCCGAGACAGGGCTTCAGACGAGCAGTACTTC.

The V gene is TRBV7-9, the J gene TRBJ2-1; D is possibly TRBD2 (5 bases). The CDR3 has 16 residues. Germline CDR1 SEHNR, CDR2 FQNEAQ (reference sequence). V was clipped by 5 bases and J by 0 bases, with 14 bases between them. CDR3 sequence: CASSPPGSASYNEQFF. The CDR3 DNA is TGTGCCAGCAGCCCGCCCGGTAGCGCCTCCTACAATGAGCAGTTCTTC.

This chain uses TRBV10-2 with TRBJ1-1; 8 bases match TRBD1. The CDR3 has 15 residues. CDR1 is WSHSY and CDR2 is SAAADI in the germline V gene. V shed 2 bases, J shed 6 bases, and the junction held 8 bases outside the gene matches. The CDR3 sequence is CASSENRGGRSEAFF. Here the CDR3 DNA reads TGCGCCAGCAGTGAGAACAGGGGGGGGAGGTCTGAAGCTTTCTTT.

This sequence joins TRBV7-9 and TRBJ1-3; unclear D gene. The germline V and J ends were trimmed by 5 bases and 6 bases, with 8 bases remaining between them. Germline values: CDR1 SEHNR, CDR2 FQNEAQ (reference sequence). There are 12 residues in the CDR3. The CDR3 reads CASSEGVNTIYF. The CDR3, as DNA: TGTGCCAGCAGCGAGGGAGTAAACACCATATATTTT.

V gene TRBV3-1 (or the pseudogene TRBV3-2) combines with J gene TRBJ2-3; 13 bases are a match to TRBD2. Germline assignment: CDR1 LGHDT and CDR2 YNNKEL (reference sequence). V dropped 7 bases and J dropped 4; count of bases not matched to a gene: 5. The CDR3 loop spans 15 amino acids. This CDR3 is CASTPGLAGADTQYF. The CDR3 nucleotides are TGTGCCAGCACCCCAGGACTAGCGGGAGCAGATACGCAGTATTTT.